The 29 T cell receptor beta chains in this list originate from one sample, sequenced in a study of shared clonotypes between healthy human individuals. Here immunoSEQ multiplex PCR was the method, and the copy in TCRdb shows in-frame clones only, minus some. Among around 2,000,000 clones, roughly 94% were seen once, and the ten largest hold 0.9% to 1.3%. Naive CD8 cells comprised CD45RO-negative, CCR7-positively selected cells, excluding terminally differentiated effector memory CD45RA+ cells. Sequenced: naive CD8+ T cells sorted from blood. These receptors originate from a man aged 18 to 35 in good health.

This CDR3 reads CASSEWTGSYNEQFF. For the CDR3, the DNA is TGTGCCAGCAGTGAATGGACAGGCTCCTACAATGAGCAGTTCTTC. This sequence joins TRBV6-1 and TRBJ2-1; 7 nucleotides match TRBD1. This CDR3 spans 15 amino acids. Germline V lookup: CDR1 MNHNS, CDR2 SASEGT. V shed 2 bases, J shed 0 bases, and the junction held 1 base outside the gene matches.

To note about this clone: The identical CDR3 is also encoded by other nucleotide sequences in the sample. This chain joins TRBV7-3 and TRBJ2-7; the D is unclear. The CDR3 has 11 amino acids. Trimming cost V 4 bases and J 2 bases, with 3 bases left between them. Germline lookup yields CDR1 SGHTA and CDR2 FQGTGA. The CDR3 nucleotides are TGTGCCAGCAGCTCACCCTACGAGCAGTACTTC. Protein product: CASSSPYEQYF.

V is TRBV5-6 and J is TRBJ1-3; possibly TRBD1 for D (5 bases). CDR1 and CDR2 from the germline V gene are SGHDT and YYEEEE. The V end was cut by 4 bases, the J end by 1 base, with 9 bases between. The CDR3 length is 14 residues. CDR3 sequence: CASSTDISGNTIYF. Written as DNA, the CDR3 is TGTGCCAGCAGCACGGACATTTCTGGAAACACCATATATTTT.

The chain carries TRBV10-3 and TRBJ2-7, with 8 bases that match TRBD2. This CDR3 is 12 amino acids long. Germline V CDR1 and CDR2: ENHRY, SYGVKD. V shed 10 bases and J 0 bases; nucleotides not matched to a gene: 2. The CDR3 DNA reads as TGTGCCACGGGACTAGACTCCTACGAGCAGTACTTC. This translates into CATGLDSYEQYF.

The chain uses TRBV28 and TRBJ2-1, with 9 bases fitting TRBD2. The V segment lost 6 bases and the J segment 4 bases; nucleotides outside the gene matches: 10. The CDR3 covers 16 residues. Looked up from germline, CDR1 is MDHEN and CDR2 is SYDVKM. Here the CDR3 reads CASSRVAAGGYNEQFF. Here the CDR3 DNA reads TGTGCCAGCAGCCGCGTCGCAGCGGGGGGATACAATGAGCAGTTCTTC.

CDR3: CASSLDPGGSYNEQFF. The CDR3 nucleotides are TGTGCCAGCAGCTTAGATCCAGGGGGCTCCTACAATGAGCAGTTCTTC. This chain uses TRBV11-2 with TRBJ2-1; 7 bases are shared with TRBD1. The CDR3 is 16 amino acids. The ends lost 0 bases at V and 0 bases at J; junction bases unmatched: 2. Germline values: CDR1 SGHAT, CDR2 FQNNGV.

The V call is TRBV13, the J call TRBJ2-5, with D unclear. CDR3 length: 16 residues. Germline V gene data show CDR1 as PRHDT and CDR2 as FYEKMQ (reference sequence). V was trimmed by 1 base and J by 0 bases, leaving 12 bases between them. In DNA, the CDR3 is TGTGCCAGCAGCTTAGACCCAGGCAGAGACCAAGAGACCCAGTACTTC. Translation: CASSLDPGRDQETQYF.

V is TRBV2 and J is TRBJ2-1, with D possibly being TRBD1 or TRBD2 (5 bases each). CDR1 and CDR2 from the germline V gene are SNHLY and FYNNEI. The CDR3 contains 15 residues. Trimming cost V 3 bases and J 0 bases, with 9 bases left between them. The CDR3 loop is CASSDGGSSYNEQFF. Written as DNA, the CDR3 is TGTGCCAGCAGTGATGGGGGTAGCTCCTACAATGAGCAGTTCTTC.

This clone was seen a few times. The rearrangement uses TRBV5-6 and TRBJ2-2; the match to TRBD1 covers 7 bases. Germline lookup yields CDR1 SGHDT and CDR2 YYEEEE. CDR3 length equals 15 residues. V was clipped by 0 bases and J by 6 bases; unmatched bases: 5. CDR3 in amino acids: CASSLGTGDPGELFF. CDR3 bases: TGTGCCAGCAGCTTGGGCACAGGGGACCCCGGGGAGCTGTTTTTT.

The sample holds one count of this clone. The chain recombines TRBV6-1 with TRBJ1-4; D may be TRBD1 (6 bases). Trimming pared 3 bases from V and 0 bases from J, leaving 11 bases between. CDR1 and CDR2 from the germline V gene are MNHNS and SASEGT. The CDR3 covers 16 residues. The CDR3 reads CASSDLGHSTNEKLFF. CDR3 nucleotides: TGTGCCAGCAGTGATTTGGGACACTCAACTAATGAAAAACTGTTTTTT.

This chain's CDR3 is CASSVVRQLNTEAFF. CDR3 DNA sequence: TGTGCCAGCAGCGTAGTGAGACAACTGAACACTGAAGCTTTCTTT. The J gene is TRBJ1-1, the V gene TRBV9; D gene uncertain. CDR3 size: 15 residues. Germline V CDR1 and CDR2: SGDLS, YYNGEE. The V gene lost 0 bases and the J gene lost 0 bases, with 9 bases spanning the gap. The entire variable domain, with the rest obtained from reference TRBV9 and TRBJ1-1, is as follows: DSGVTQTPKHLITATGQRVTLRCSPRSGDLSVYWYQQSLDQGLQFLIQYYNGEERAKGNILERFSAQQFPDLHSELNLSSLELGDSALYFCASSVVRQLNTEAFFGQGTRLTVV.

This rearrangement joins TRBV27 to TRBJ2-7, with TRBD1 matching 9 bases. Germline V gives CDR1 MNHEY, CDR2 SMNVEV (reference sequence). There are 17 residues in the CDR3. The J segment lost 0 bases and the V segment lost 8 bases, leaving 14 bases of the junction unmatched. The CDR3 DNA reads as TGTGCCAGCGGGGGGGGTGGGGGACAGGGCAACTCCTACGAGCAGTACTTC. Translation: CASGGGGGQGNSYEQYF.

Details on this clone: This same CDR3 is encoded by further DNA sequences in the sample. The chain employs TRBV7-9 and TRBJ1-5; D is unclear. The CDR3 length is 12 residues. The germline V gene has CDR1 SEHNR and CDR2 FQNEAQ (reference sequence). V was clipped by 1 base and J by 6 bases, with 4 bases between them. CDR3 amino acids: CASSLERQPQHF. In DNA, the CDR3 is TGTGCCAGCAGCTTAGAACGTCAGCCCCAGCATTTT.

The table lists this clone with a count of one. CDR3 sequence reads: CASTILGRAGDEQFF. CDR3 DNA sequence: TGTGCCAGCACCATTTTGGGGAGGGCCGGGGATGAGCAGTTCTTC. This chain uses TRBV7-2 with TRBJ2-1, with 7 nucleotides matching TRBD2. The ends lost 7 bases at V and 8 bases at J; junction bases unmatched: 14. Germline-derived CDR1 and CDR2 are SGHTA and FQGNSA. The CDR3 is 15 residues long.

V gene TRBV9 combines with J gene TRBJ2-7; D is perhaps TRBD2 (6 bases). V was shortened by 0 bases and J by 1 base, with 11 bases between the two germline ends. The CDR3 totals 15 residues. Germline V gene data show CDR1 as SGDLS and CDR2 as YYNGEE. Here the CDR3 DNA reads TGTGCCAGCAGCGTAGCTTCGGCGGGATCCTACGAGCAGTACTTC. As protein: CASSVASAGSYEQYF.

The gene calls are TRBV6-6 and TRBJ2-3, with 10 positions matching TRBD1. J was trimmed by 6 bases and V by 7 bases; bases with no gene match: 10. Germline lookup yields CDR1 MNHNY and CDR2 SVGAGI (reference sequence). This CDR3 is built from 15 residues. The CDR3 region is CASNLWTGGDDTQYF. CDR3 bases: TGTGCCAGCAACTTATGGACAGGGGGAGATGATACGCAGTATTTT.

A remark on this clone: Other DNA variants within this sample encode the same CDR3. V is TRBV28 and J is TRBJ2-7; possibly TRBD1 for D (5 bases). V lost 6 bases to trimming and J lost 1 base, with 10 bases between them. Germline CDR1 and CDR2: MDHEN and SYDVKM. This CDR3 is 13 amino acids long. The CDR3 coding sequence is TGTGCCAGCAGCCTAGGGGAATCCTACGAGCAGTACTTC. It codes for CASSLGESYEQYF.

The table lists this clone with a count of one. The chain links TRBV18 to TRBJ1-5; 8 bases agree with TRBD1. The CDR3 runs 16 residues. V gave up 1 base and J gave up 6 bases; unmatched junction bases: 8. CDR1 and CDR2 from the germline V gene are KGHSH and LQKENI. Here the CDR3 reads CASSPQQGAISQPQHF. CDR3 DNA sequence: TGTGCCAGCTCACCACAGCAGGGGGCGATTTCTCAGCCCCAGCATTTT.

The chain combines TRBV2 with TRBJ2-1; 7 nucleotides match TRBD1. The CDR3 sequence is 19 residues long. CDR1 is SNHLY, CDR2 FYNNEI, per germline. V gave up 6 bases and J gave up 5 bases; unmatched junction bases: 22. The CDR3 DNA reads TGTGCCAGCAGCCCGAAGGGGACAGCCCTTAAGCGGCAAGACAATGAGCAGTTCTTC. Translated: CASSPKGTALKRQDNEQFF.

The V gene is TRBV4-3, the J gene TRBJ1-1; 8 bases line up with TRBD1. There are 13 residues in the CDR3. Trimming at V came to 4 bases and at J to 6 bases, leaving 4 bases not matched to a gene. The germline gives CDR1 LGHNA, CDR2 YSLEER. CDR3 residues: CASSLDRGSEAFF. Here the CDR3 DNA reads TGCGCCAGCAGCCTAGACAGGGGATCTGAAGCTTTCTTT.

The table lists this clone with a count of one. Other DNA sequences in this sample translate to the same CDR3. The J gene is TRBJ2-7, the V gene TRBV9; TRBD2 matches 10 bases. The CDR3 contains 15 residues. Trimming cost V 3 bases and J 2 bases; bases outside gene matches: 5. Germline V lookup: CDR1 SGDLS, CDR2 YYNGEE. DNA of the CDR3: TGTGCCAGCAGCGCGGGAGCGGGAGGGCCCTACGAGCAGTACTTC. It encodes CASSAGAGGPYEQYF.

The chain combines TRBV2 with TRBJ2-7; D is unresolved. This CDR3 spans 15 amino acids. Germline CDR1 is SNHLY and CDR2 is FYNNEI. The V gene lost 6 bases and the J gene lost 0 bases, with 15 bases spanning the gap. DNA for the CDR3: TGTGCCAGCAGCCACAGATTCCTCAGCTCCTACGAGCAGTACTTC. This translates into CASSHRFLSSYEQYF. Full variable domain (missing parts from reference TRBV2 and TRBJ2-7): EPEVTQTPSHQVTQMGQEVILRCVPISNHLYFYWYRQILGQKVEFLVSFYNNEISEKSEIFDDQFSVERPDGSNFTLKIRSTKLEDSAMYFCASSHRFLSSYEQYFGPGTRLTVT.

The sample holds a few counts of this clone. The rearrangement links TRBV6-5 to TRBJ2-7; perhaps TRBD1 as D (5 bases). The CDR3 contains 13 residues. Deletions cut 9 bases from V and 4 bases from J, with 16 bases between. Looked up from germline, CDR1 is MNHEY and CDR2 is SVGAGI. The CDR3 DNA follows: TGTGCCAGTACCCCCGGCAGGGCATACGAGCAGTACTTC. It encodes CASTPGRAYEQYF.

The gene calls are TRBV4-1 and TRBJ2-7, with D maybe TRBD2 (6 bases). Trimming removed 7 bases from V and 2 bases from J, with 18 bases in between. The CDR3 runs to 15 residues. CDR1 and CDR2 (germline): MGHRA, YSYEKL. In DNA form, the CDR3 reads TGCGCCAGCAAGTATCTTGAGGGAGGCACCTACGAGCAGTACTTC. It codes for CASKYLEGGTYEQYF.

The chain recombines TRBV19 with TRBJ2-3; D perhaps matches TRBD1 (5 bases). Germline V gene sequence: CDR1 LNHDA, CDR2 SQIVND (reference sequence). The germline V and J ends were trimmed by 9 bases and 4 bases, with 29 bases remaining between them. There are 18 residues in the CDR3. The CDR3 sequence: CARVGARPRDARADTQYF. Written as DNA, the CDR3 is TGTGCCAGGGTAGGGGCAAGGCCGAGAGACGCCAGGGCAGATACGCAGTATTTT.

The rearrangement links TRBV6-1 to TRBJ2-7, with 7 bases aligning to TRBD1. The CDR3 extends over 11 amino acids. V was clipped by 10 bases and J by 4 bases; unmatched bases: 4. Germline V gene data show CDR1 as MNHNS and CDR2 as SASEGT. CDR3 bases: TGTGCCATCTACAGGGGTTACGAGCAGTACTTC. It encodes CAIYRGYEQYF.

Only one count was recorded for this clone. The chain carries TRBV19 and TRBJ2-5; D is undetermined. Trimming left V 4 bases short and J 5 bases short, with 11 bases between. The CDR3 covers 13 residues. The germline gives CDR1 LNHDA, CDR2 SQIVND (reference sequence). The CDR3, as DNA: TGTGCCAGTAGTACCGACCGTAGCGAGACCCAGTACTTC. It codes for CASSTDRSETQYF.

The chain links TRBV7-9 to TRBJ1-2, with TRBD1 matching 8 bases. This CDR3 is built from 17 residues. V dropped 4 bases and J dropped 5; count of bases not matched to a gene: 15. CDR1 and CDR2 from the germline V gene are SEHNR and FQNEAQ (reference sequence). The CDR3: CASSSPVLPGQEYGYTF. In DNA, the CDR3 is TGTGCCAGCAGCTCACCTGTCTTACCGGGACAGGAGTATGGCTACACCTTC.

The gene calls are TRBV7-6 and TRBJ2-7; TRBD1 matches at 9 bases. Germline V gene lookup returns CDR1 SGHVS and CDR2 FNYEAQ. The length of the CDR3 is 14 residues. V was clipped by 5 bases and J by 3 bases; unmatched bases: 5. CDR3 coding DNA: TGTGCCAGCAGCCGAGGGACAGGGCTCTACGAGCAGTACTTC. Translating it yields CASSRGTGLYEQYF.